This TCR beta chain was retrieved from a study of vaccination and CD4 T cells after COVID-19. Turning to the study itself: Testing by nasal swab PCR showed convalescent patients to be SARS-CoV-2 positive; under ten were mild and one was severe. The stimulus for the cells was overlapping spike peptides derived from SARS-CoV-2, HCoV-NL63, HCoV-OC43 and HCoV-229E.

Treatment in this sample: roughly 11-day PBMC culture with coronavirus spike peptide pools or control peptides (ViraFEST assay). This clonotype was seen only a few times. Its antigen is undetermined. Sequencing of cultured CD4+ T cell DNA used the Oncomine TCR Beta short-read assay. TCRdb itself ran the PCR reads through MiXCR, one entry per CDR3 protein. The table lists 14,000 or so distinct CDR3 sequences, around 30% of them singletons. The V gene lost 6 bases and the J gene lost 1 base, with 10 bases spanning the gap. This CDR3 contains 14 residues. The germline V gene has CDR1 SGHTA and CDR2 FQGNSA.

The clonotype was recovered from a human donor with COVID-19. The V and J genes are TRBV7-2 and TRBJ2-4; D is undetermined. Sequencing was performed on cultured CD4+ T cells from blood. The CDR3 sequence is CASSYSGAKNIQYF. CDR3 sequence (DNA): TGTGCCAGCAGTTACAGTGGGGCCAAAAACATTCAGTACTTC.